This T cell receptor (beta chain) was obtained from a study of graft-versus-host responses after intestinal transplantation. Turning to the study itself: Isolated intestinal, liver-intestinal, or multivisceral transplants had been given to the recipients. Tacrolimus and steroids were given for three to four years to all recipients after anti-thymocyte globulin induction. Study observations and caveats: The marrow of recipients harbored GvH clones, and ileum or blood showed some of them first. Declining HvG levels early post-transplant were linked to peak circulating GvH clone levels.

The CDR3 length is 13 residues. Germline loops: CDR1 LGHNA, CDR2 YSLEER. With 1 base removed from V and 0 bases from J, the gap between germline ends came to 3 bases. Here immunoSEQ multiplex PCR was the method, and the copy in TCRdb shows in-frame clones only, minus some. The sample comprises approximately 54,000 clones, roughly 84% of which are singletons, and over 0.4% rests with the top ten. As regards this clone: The antigen is not known.

The sequencing here drew on unstimulated CD4+ T cells sorted from spleen or lymph node cells, taken before transplant. The chain joins TRBV4-3 to TRBJ1-2; D unclear. The TCR comes from a human donor who was the organ donor for an intestinal transplant. The CDR3 sequence is CASSQGANYGYTF. CDR3 nucleotide sequence: TGCGCCAGCAGCCAAGGGGCTAACTATGGCTACACCTTC.